This T cell receptor beta chain was observed in a study of shared clonotypes between healthy human individuals (TCRdb year 2020). The study in broad terms: Two women and a few men aged 18 to 49 years were included in the cohort. Libraries were prepared and TCR repertoires were sequenced by different laboratories using diverse techniques, in order to increase sequencing depth and limit assay-specific biases. Each donor's leukapheresis produced roughly between about 0.8 and 10 billion PBMCs. The study deeply sequenced blood TCR repertoires of about five healthy adults to estimate repertoire size and the extent of clonotype sharing between individuals.

The donors were healthy, HIV-negative adults with no recently reported acute infections or vaccinations. Every donor was a Caucasian adult living in Nashville, Tennessee, USA. For unsorted samples, 90 million or so PBMCs were counted, and genomic DNA was extracted using the QIAamp DNA Blood Mini kit. After blood collection by leukapheresis, PBMCs were isolated using Ficoll-Histopaque density gradient centrifugation and then cryopreserved in the vapor phase of liquid nitrogen. Using the deep immunoSEQ assay, TCR CDR3 regions were amplified from genomic DNA by multiplex PCR. Genomic DNA extracted from each cell subset was distributed evenly over all wells of several immunoSEQ 96-well plates, and each plate served as one replicate. For unsorted PBMC, each replicate PCR was loaded with about 300 ng genomic DNA, equivalent to around 30,000 T cell genomes. Genomic DNA from unsorted PBMC was sequenced over ten immunoSEQ deep assay plates. The purified libraries were quantified using a Qubit 3.0 fluorometer, sized with a Bioanalyzer 2100, and then quantified again using the KAPA Library Quantification kit. Every immunoSEQ 96-well plate was sequenced on a separate single-read 150-cycle Illumina NextSeq 550 flow cell. Per the source publication's procedure: Because the immunoSEQ output included only junctional sequences and no quality scores, the filtering could not be the same as the filtering used for full-length reads. Sequences were annotated with PyIR, a Python wrapper for IgBLAST v1.9, using IMGT germline references to assign V/J genes and CDR3. Any read was removed if the V/J assignment was weak (E-value above 1e-6), the CDR3 was missing, or the read contained stop codons, out-of-frame junctions, or ambiguous translated residues. V3J clonotypes were defined by identical inferred V gene, J gene, and CDR3 amino acid sequence. Percentage overlap between repertoires was calculated by dividing the number of shared unique clonotypes by the size of the smaller repertoire. Three approaches were used to assess repertoire richness: RTK rarefaction, the Chao1 estimator, and Recon v2.1 estimates of unobserved clonotypes. Sourced from immuneACCESS, this table was stored by TCRdb with only in-frame sequences that have V and J called. A share of the clones is absent; for the studies checked, an unresolved V gene accounts for under half, and the remainder has no known explanation. The DNA gave D and trimming, while V, J and clone size come from that table. The sample profile shows about 480,000 clones; approximately 79% of them were found once. 13% of the sample comes from the top ten.

Points the paper makes about the study in general: Sampling was restricted to blood, and TCR repertoires in tissue are likely to differ from TCR repertoires in blood. The genetic and exposure-history diversity represented was limited by the small number of donors. Pairwise subsampling indicated that sequencing depth was expected to affect the degree of clonotype sharing among donors.

Regarding this clone: Its cognate antigen has yet to be identified. No clone much larger than this one lies a single base away; base qualities are absent.

V was cut back by 4 bases and J by 7 bases, leaving a gap of 10 bases between them. From a lookup of the germline V gene (reference sequence), CDR1 and CDR2 are SEHNR and FQNEAQ. The CDR3 contains 12 residues, cysteine and phenylalanine counted. CDR3 DNA only is kept here, 36 bases in frame from base 1. The sample consisted of PBMCs. The receptor chain draws on TRBV7-9 and TRBJ1-1; the D gene assignment is ambiguous. The source of this sequence is a woman aged 40-49 years in good health. Some clones in this sample may be carry-over from other donors' samples. The CDR3 sequence is CASSSLWGEAFF. DNA sequence: TGTGCCAGCAGCTCCTTATGGGGTGAAGCTTTCTTT.